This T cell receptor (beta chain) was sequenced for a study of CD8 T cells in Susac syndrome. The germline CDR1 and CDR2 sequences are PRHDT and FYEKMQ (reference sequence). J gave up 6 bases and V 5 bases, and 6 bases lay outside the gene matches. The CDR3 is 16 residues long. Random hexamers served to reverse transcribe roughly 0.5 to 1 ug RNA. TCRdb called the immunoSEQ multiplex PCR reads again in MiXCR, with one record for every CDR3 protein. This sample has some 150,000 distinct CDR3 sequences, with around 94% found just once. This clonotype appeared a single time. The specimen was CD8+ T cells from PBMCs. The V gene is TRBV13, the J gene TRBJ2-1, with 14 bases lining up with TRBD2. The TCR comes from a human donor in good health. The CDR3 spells CASSPGGLAGVNEQFF. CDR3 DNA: TGTGCCAGCAGCCCCGGGGGACTAGCGGGGGTCAATGAGCAGTTCTTC.